This TCR beta chain was sequenced for a study of T cell changes during pregnancy in multiple sclerosis. Clones were read by immunoSEQ multiplex PCR, and TCRdb kept only the in-frame ones, dropping some. The sample includes about 40,000 clones, about 91% of them seen just once. V shed 5 bases and J shed 4 bases, with 21 bases lying between them. Germline V gene lookup returns CDR1 MDHEN and CDR2 SYDVKM. CDR3 length: 16 residues. Sequenced material: CD8+ T cells from peripheral blood mononuclear cells, taken before pregnancy. The sequence was obtained from a female donor with multiple sclerosis, enrolled in a pregnancy study. This chain joins TRBV28 and TRBJ2-7, with TRBD1 as a possible D gene (6 bases). CDR3 in amino acids: CASSLPGQSVRYEQYF. For the CDR3, the DNA is TGTGCCAGCAGTCTACCTGGACAGTCGGTTCGGTACGAGCAGTACTTC.